A single sample is the source of the 27 T cell receptor beta chains below, sequenced in a study of beta chain features in type 1 diabetes. Since all of the isolated RNA was reverse transcribed, expressed TCRB transcripts were what got sequenced. The method was immunoSEQ multiplex PCR; TCRdb's version includes in-frame clones alone and lacks a portion of them. The sample lists about 350,000 clones, roughly 21% seen once, with under 0.055% in the top ten. The specimen sequenced was naive CD4+ T cells from blood. The receptor source for this set is a young woman in good health.

This clone was observed a few times. The same CDR3 can be traced to other DNA sequences in this sample. The chain uses TRBV7-2 and TRBJ1-1; 8 bases agree with TRBD1. The J segment lost 1 base and the V segment lost 5 bases, leaving 3 bases of the junction unmatched. The CDR3 covers 14 residues. Germline V gene data show CDR1 as SGHTA and CDR2 as FQGNSA. The CDR3 protein is CASSLGTGNTEAFF. The CDR3 DNA reads TGTGCCAGCAGCCTAGGGACAGGGAACACTGAAGCTTTCTTT.

This clone turned up a few times. The chain couples TRBV2 to TRBJ2-3, with D possibly being TRBD1 (5 bases). Trimming pared 7 bases from V and 2 bases from J, leaving 16 bases between. Germline loops: CDR1 SNHLY, CDR2 FYNNEI. This CDR3 is 15 amino acids long. CDR3 region: CASTSDRSFTDTQYF. The CDR3 coding sequence is TGTGCCAGCACCTCTGACAGATCTTTCACAGATACGCAGTATTTT.

The chain is built from TRBV6-5 and TRBJ2-1, with 9 bases fitting TRBD1. V lost 6 bases and J lost 14; bases outside the gene matches: 14. Germline-derived CDR1 and CDR2 are MNHEY and SVGAGI. This CDR3 contains 14 residues. The CDR3 sequence is CASRSGTGRIQEFF. For the CDR3, the DNA is TGTGCCAGCAGGTCTGGGACAGGGCGGATTCAGGAGTTCTTC.

The rearrangement joins TRBV5-1 to TRBJ1-5; possibly TRBD1 for D (6 bases). V gave up 0 bases and J gave up 0 bases, with 16 bases separating them. This CDR3 contains 18 residues. Looked up from germline, CDR1 is SGHRS and CDR2 is YFSETQ. The CDR3, as DNA: TGCGCCAGCAGCTTGGATAGGGGACACGACTCTAGCAATCAGCCCCAGCATTTT. Amino acid sequence: CASSLDRGHDSSNQPQHF.

The chain recombines TRBV29-1 with TRBJ2-5; perhaps TRBD1 as D (6 bases). Trimming removed 6 bases from V and 11 bases from J, with 16 bases in between. Germline V CDR1 and CDR2: SQVTM, ANQGSEA. The CDR3 is made up of 11 amino acids. The CDR3, as DNA: TGCAGCGTATATACAGGGATACGGCAGTACTTC. Residues: CSVYTGIRQYF.

The DNA for the CDR3 is TGTGCCAGCAGCTTAAGAGGGGACAGCGCTAACTATGGCTACACCTTC. Translation: CASSLRGDSANYGYTF. This chain connects TRBV13 to TRBJ1-2; TRBD1 matches at 7 bases. The ends lost 2 bases at V and 0 bases at J; junction bases unmatched: 6. Germline loops: CDR1 PRHDT, CDR2 FYEKMQ (reference sequence). The CDR3 covers 16 residues.

This clone was counted between two and nine times. The chain has TRBV29-1 and TRBJ1-2, with 8 bases matching TRBD1. CDR3 length: 13 amino acids. V trimming: 4 bases; J trimming: 4 bases; junction bases outside the gene matches: 5. Germline loops: CDR1 SQVTM, CDR2 ANQGSEA. The CDR3 nucleotides read TGCAGCGTTGCGGGACAGGTGGGCTATGGCTACACCTTC. Translated, it gives CSVAGQVGYGYTF.

The chain joins TRBV11-1 to TRBJ1-5; D is undetermined. The V end lost 5 bases, the J end lost 2 bases, and 13 bases lay between the germline ends. This CDR3 is built from 15 residues. Germline-derived CDR1 and CDR2 are SGHAT and FQDESV (reference sequence). For the CDR3, the DNA is TGTGCCAGCAGCCTAACGGGTTTGGGCAATCAGCCCCAGCATTTT. This codes for CASSLTGLGNQPQHF.

A few counts support this clone. J is TRBJ1-1 and V is TRBV11-2, with D possibly TRBD1 on 5 matching bases. The germline V gene has CDR1 SGHAT and CDR2 FQNNGV. V was pared by 5 bases and J by 6 bases, with 25 bases between. The CDR3 length is 17 residues. For the CDR3, the DNA is TGTGCCAGCAGCCCCGGGAGCTGGGGGTCTGCAAGTTCTGAAGCTTTCTTT. This sequence encodes CASSPGSWGSASSEAFF.

This clone has only one observation. The chain carries TRBV4-3 and TRBJ1-5; D is possibly TRBD1 (5 bases). V lost 0 bases and J lost 1, with 7 bases in between. The CDR3 consists of 15 residues. Germline V gene data show CDR1 as LGHNA and CDR2 as YSLEER. CDR3 loop: CASSQEQGSNQPQHF. DNA of the CDR3: TGCGCCAGCAGCCAAGAGCAGGGCAGCAATCAGCCCCAGCATTTT.

The chain carries TRBV10-3 and TRBJ1-1; a possible D gene is TRBD1 (5 bases). V lost 6 bases and J lost 1, with 21 bases in between. Germline V CDR1 and CDR2: ENHRY, SYGVKD. This CDR3 comprises 17 residues. The CDR3 DNA is TGTGCCATCAGCCCGTGGAGCGGGGGTGAGAAGAACACTGAAGCTTTCTTT. Its protein is CAISPWSGGEKNTEAFF.

This clone was observed a handful of times. The CDR3 sequence is CASSPRQGVNTEAFF. The CDR3 DNA follows: TGTGCCAGCAGCCCCAGACAGGGGGTGAACACTGAAGCTTTCTTT. This rearrangement joins TRBV9 to TRBJ1-1, with 9 bases that match TRBD1. Germline V gene sequence: CDR1 SGDLS, CDR2 YYNGEE. The V gene end was trimmed by 4 bases and the J gene end by 0 bases; junction bases not matched to a gene: 4. CDR3 length: 15 amino acids.

V usage is TRBV29-1 and J usage is TRBJ1-2; D is possibly TRBD1 (6 bases). Per germline, CDR1 SQVTM and CDR2 ANQGSEA. Trimming pared 7 bases from V and 2 bases from J, leaving 20 bases between. This CDR3 has 15 amino acids. The DNA of the CDR3 is TGCAGCGCATTAATTTCGGGACAACTAAACTATGGCTACACCTTC. It is translated as CSALISGQLNYGYTF. Together with reference TRBV29-1 and TRBJ1-2, the CDR3 gives the full variable domain: SAVISQKPSRDICQRGTSLTIQCQVDSQVTMMFWYRQQPGQSLTLIATANQGSEATYESGFVIDKFPISRPNLTFSTLTVSNMSPEDSSIYLCSALISGQLNYGYTFGSGTRLTVV.

This chain links TRBV29-1 with TRBJ2-1; D may be TRBD2 (7 bases). CDR1 and CDR2 from the germline V gene are SQVTM and ANQGSEA. V was pared by 4 bases and J by 7 bases, with 11 bases between. The CDR3 covers 12 residues. In DNA, the CDR3 is TGCAGCGTTGTGGGGGGGCGGAATGAGCAGTTCTTC. Translated, it gives CSVVGGRNEQFF.

The DNA of the CDR3 is TGTGCCTGGACGAGGCAGCTTAACTATGGCTACACCTTC. Protein: CAWTRQLNYGYTF. The V call is TRBV30, the J call TRBJ1-2; no clear D gene. This CDR3 comprises 13 residues. Trimming took off 4 bases at V and 1 base at J, with 10 bases between the two ends. Germline values: CDR1 GTSNPN, CDR2 SVGIG (reference sequence).

This clone was detected only a few times. An end of the junction differs from the germline gene, which may be a read error. The chain links TRBV20-1 to TRBJ2-7; TRBD2 matches at 7 bases. This CDR3 has 11 amino acids. Germline V gene sequence: CDR1 DFQATT, CDR2 SNEGSKA (reference sequence). CDR3 loop: CSARERGEQYF. The CDR3 nucleotides read TGCAGTGCCAGAGAGCGGGGCGAGCAGTACTTC.

The J gene is TRBJ2-6, the V gene TRBV11-2; 7 bases match TRBD1. This CDR3 contains 15 residues. After removal of 5 bases from V and 0 bases from J, the junction contained 1 base not matched to a gene. From germline, CDR1 is SGHAT and CDR2 FQNNGV. The CDR3 sequence: CASSRQGSGANVLTF. The DNA for the CDR3 is TGTGCCAGCAGCCGACAGGGCTCTGGGGCCAACGTCCTGACTTTC.

This clone was counted a few times. The chain uses TRBV18 and TRBJ2-5; TRBD2 might be the D (6 bases). The length of the CDR3 is 17 residues. Germline V CDR1 and CDR2: KGHSH, LQKENI. V gave up 1 base and J gave up 5 bases, with 20 bases separating them. The CDR3 loop is CASSPRRGDEGGETQYF. The CDR3 DNA is TGTGCCAGCTCACCACGGAGGGGAGATGAGGGAGGTGAGACCCAGTACTTC.

The chain combines TRBV30 with TRBJ1-1, with 9 bases lining up with TRBD1. The CDR3 is 13 amino acids. The trim removed 5 bases at V and 1 base at J, leaving 2 bases unmatched. Germline V gives CDR1 GTSNPN, CDR2 SVGIG (reference sequence). The CDR3 DNA is TGTGCCTGGGAGACAGGGGGGAACACTGAAGCTTTCTTT. This translates into CAWETGGNTEAFF.

This rearrangement joins TRBV7-8 to TRBJ2-3, with D unclear. The CDR3 totals 12 residues. Trimming took off 4 bases at V and 2 bases at J, with 4 bases between the two ends. Germline V gene lookup returns CDR1 SGHVS and CDR2 FQNEAQ. The CDR3 region has the DNA TGTGCCAGCAGCTCTTACACAGATACGCAGTATTTT. Residues: CASSSYTDTQYF.

The V gene is TRBV4-3, the J gene TRBJ1-1; D is perhaps TRBD1 (6 bases). Germline V CDR1 and CDR2: LGHNA, YSLEER. The V end lost 2 bases, the J end lost 6 bases, and 16 bases lay between the germline ends. The CDR3 length is 15 residues. DNA of the CDR3: TGCGCCAGCAGCCAAAGGGGGGGGACGCGGGCTGAAGCTTTCTTT. Its protein is CASSQRGGTRAEAFF.

The rearrangement uses TRBV30 and TRBJ2-1; D is unresolved. This CDR3 region has 14 residues. Germline V gives CDR1 GTSNPN, CDR2 SVGIG (reference sequence). Deletions cut 1 base from V and 1 base from J, with 8 bases between. DNA of the CDR3: TGTGCCTGGAGTGGCAGGTTGTCCTACAATGAGCAGTTCTTC. This translates into CAWSGRLSYNEQFF. The complete variable domain, with remaining parts taken from reference TRBV30 and TRBJ2-1, reads SQTIHQWPATLVQPVGSPLSLECTVEGTSNPNLYWYRQAAGRGLQLLFYSVGIGQISSEVPQNLSASRPQDRQFILSSKKLLLSDSGFYLCAWSGRLSYNEQFFGPGTRLTVL.

This clone was detected a few times. The CDR3 DNA reads TGTGCCAGCTCACCCCTTGGCGGGGGGACCACAGATACGCAGTATTTT. Translated, it gives CASSPLGGGTTDTQYF. V and J are TRBV18 and TRBJ2-3, with 8 bases identical to TRBD2. The CDR3 runs 16 residues. Germline CDR1 and CDR2: KGHSH and LQKENI. Losses at the gene ends were 3 bases for V and 2 bases for J; bases not matched to a gene: 7.

This clone was seen a few times. This sequence joins TRBV4-2 and TRBJ2-3; 9 bases are shared with TRBD2. The CDR3 is 17 amino acids. V shed 0 bases, J shed 6 bases, and the junction held 10 bases outside the gene matches. In germline, CDR1 is LGHNA, CDR2 YNFKEQ. CDR3 coding DNA: TGTGCCAGCAGCCAAGATTGGGTTAGCGGGGGCTCGGATACGCAGTATTTT. This translates into CASSQDWVSGGSDTQYF.

The chain recombines TRBV7-9 with TRBJ2-1; D is perhaps TRBD2 (6 bases). The V end was cut by 3 bases, the J end by 4 bases, with 13 bases between. Germline assignment: CDR1 SEHNR and CDR2 FQNEAQ (reference sequence). The CDR3 extends over 15 amino acids. In DNA form, the CDR3 reads TGTGCCAGCAGCTTCGGGACTTCCCTTTACAATGAGCAGTTCTTC. It specifies CASSFGTSLYNEQFF.

Only a few counts were recorded for this clone. The chain links TRBV7-2 to TRBJ1-1; D gene unclear. V gave up 1 base and J gave up 1 base, with 7 bases separating them. The CDR3 is 14 residues long. Germline-derived CDR1 and CDR2 are SGHTA and FQGNSA. The CDR3 loop reads CASSLEWRNTEAFF. The CDR3 DNA is TGTGCCAGCAGCTTAGAATGGAGGAACACTGAAGCTTTCTTT.

In its sample, this clone was seen a few times. The chain carries TRBV7-6 and TRBJ1-6; TRBD1 might be the D (5 bases). CDR3 length: 14 amino acids. CDR1 and CDR2 (germline): SGHVS, FNYEAQ. Trimming removed 6 bases from V and 6 bases from J, with 12 bases in between. Written as DNA, the CDR3 is TGTGCCAGCAGTCCCCAGGGTGTTAATTCACCCCTCCACTTT. Encoded protein: CASSPQGVNSPLHF.